This T cell receptor (beta chain) derives from a study of radiation and T cells in renal cell carcinoma. Repertoires were generated with immunoSEQ multiplex PCR, while TCRdb's copy carries only in-frame clones and drops some. The sample has fewer than 15,000 clones; about 33% are singletons. Treatment indicated: 15 Gy SBRT to primary tumor, nephrectomy 4 weeks later. This clone was counted between two and nine times. No antigen is known for it. Study results and caveats: Without pretreatment biopsies, baseline tumor clonotype presence was undetermined. Irradiated tumors had higher TCR clonality than control tumors. Top tumor clonotypes rose in blood 2 weeks post-radiation, then contracted.

Germline values: CDR1 SNHLY, CDR2 FYNNEI. The CDR3 runs to 11 residues. V was pared by 5 bases and J by 2 bases, with 3 bases between. The chain joins TRBV2 to TRBJ1-2; D gene unclear. The sequence was collected from a man aged 55-75 years with renal cell carcinoma. The sequencing used tumor tissue, collected from a patient whose treatment included radiotherapy and nephrectomy. The CDR3 is CASSLNYGYTF. CDR3 DNA sequence: TGTGCCAGCAGTCTCAACTATGGCTACACCTTC.